The text below deals with one T cell receptor (beta chain). The data originate from a study of blood T cell repertoires in COVID-19. Study at large: The recovered donors of Cohort 3 showed two negative PCRs, clearance, or symptom resolution.

The germline V gene encodes CDR1 SGHKS and CDR2 YYEKEE (reference sequence). Trimming removed 4 bases from V and 4 bases from J; junction bases left unmatched: 4. This CDR3 has 16 amino acids. Participants spanned ages about 18 to 100 years and resided in around 25 US areas. In assigning cohorts, the study relied on participant-reported clinical history. Authors' processing steps: The authors estimated nucleated cell counts from reference gene primer amplification. This table comes from immunoSEQ multiplex PCR, and its TCRdb copy is limited to in-frame clones, with some not included. D and trimming come from the DNA, and the V and J calls and clone size come from that table. The repertoire has hundreds of thousands of clones, roughly 91% of them found once; the top ten carry 2% to 2.5%.

Sequenced sample: PBMCs or T cells enriched from blood (not recorded which). This sequence originates from a woman aged 55-70 years in a cohort exposed to, infected with or recovered from COVID-19 (not recorded which). This chain links TRBV5-5 with TRBJ2-1; 14 positions match TRBD2. The CDR3 nucleotides are TGTGCCAGCAGCGCGGGACTAGCGGGAGCTTACAATGAGCAGTTCTTC. Protein product: CASSAGLAGAYNEQFF.